This TCR beta chain was observed in a study of shared clonotypes between healthy human individuals. Study-level background: Each donor contributed plates that comprised three CD4 naive, three CD4 memory, two CD8 naive and one CD8 memory.

This clone appeared once. The antigen is undetermined. General study points: Naive subsets typically showed greater estimated richness than memory subsets. The genetic and exposure-history diversity represented was limited by few donors.

TCRdb's table, derived via immunoSEQ multiplex PCR, lists solely in-frame clones and lacks some. The sample carries under 600,000 clones, 95% to 98% recorded once. Terminally differentiated effector memory CD45RA+ cells were left out of the naive CD8 fraction, which was CD45RO-negative and positively selected for CCR7. Per germline, CDR1 SEHNR and CDR2 FQNEAQ (reference sequence). J lost 4 bases, V lost 5 bases, and 8 bases had no gene match. The CDR3 has 16 amino acids. The sequence came from a man aged 25-45 years in good health. Sample: naive CD8+ T cells sorted from blood. The rearrangement uses TRBV7-9 and TRBJ2-3; TRBD2 aligns across 11 bases. CDR3 DNA: TGTGCCAGCAGCCAACTAGCGGGAGCATATGCAGATACGCAGTATTTT. It translates to CASSQLAGAYADTQYF.